The entry that follows covers one T cell receptor (beta chain) sequence. This sample is drawn from a study of T cell changes during pregnancy in multiple sclerosis. Only in-frame clones appear in the TCRdb table, and some are missing; sequencing was by immunoSEQ multiplex PCR. Among roughly 61,000 clones, about 92% were seen once, and the ten largest hold approximately 2%. The sample here was peripheral blood, taken after pregnancy. This TCR was sampled from a female donor with multiple sclerosis, enrolled in a pregnancy study.

The CDR3 here is CASSPQGSEKLFF. The CDR3 nucleotides read TGCGCCAGCAGCCCCCAGGGGTCCGAAAAACTGTTTTTT. The V gene is TRBV4-1, the J gene TRBJ1-4; a weak D match, TRBD1 (6 bases). Trimming stripped 4 bases from V and 8 bases from J, with 11 bases between. Looked up from germline, CDR1 is MGHRA and CDR2 is YSYEKL. The CDR3 extends over 13 amino acids.